Below, 2 T cell receptor beta chains from the same sample are listed, as sequenced in a study of blood T cell repertoires in COVID-19. Assay: immunoSEQ multiplex PCR; the TCRdb copy retains only in-frame clones and omits some. The table lists roughly 230,000 clones, approximately 84% of them singletons, with 6.6% in the top ten. Sequencing was performed on PBMCs or T cells enriched from blood (not recorded which). These receptor sequences come from a woman in her 50s who had been exposed to COVID-19.

This clone has more than one count but fewer than ten. The CDR3 nucleotides read TGTGCCAGCAGCGCGGGACGGTTTAGCAATCAGCCCCAGCATTTT. The encoded protein is CASSAGRFSNQPQHF. This chain connects TRBV7-2 to TRBJ1-5; weak D call: TRBD1 (5 bases). The germline gives CDR1 SGHTA, CDR2 FQGNSA. With 5 bases removed from V and 0 bases from J, the gap between germline ends came to 11 bases. CDR3 length: 15 amino acids.

The chain combines TRBV16 with TRBJ1-1, with a possible D match to TRBD1 (5 bases). With 4 bases removed from V and 0 bases from J, the gap between germline ends came to 9 bases. The CDR3 extends over 14 amino acids. The germline V gene encodes CDR1 KGHSY and CDR2 FQNENV. The CDR3 DNA reads as TGTGCCAGCAGCCTTCGGGGGTTGAACACTGAAGCTTTCTTT. This translates into CASSLRGLNTEAFF.